The present TCR beta chain was sequenced within a study of T-cell memory formation after mild COVID-19. MiXCR, run by TCRdb on the 5' RACE reads, gives a single entry per CDR3 protein. The table lists under 110,000 distinct CDR3 sequences, roughly 12% of them singletons. In its sample, this clonotype was seen many times. The material sequenced was PBMCs or a T cell subset sorted from them (not recorded which). The sequence was collected from an adult woman who had mild COVID-19 (a few samples of this study predate the infection). Cell type and time point are not known.

In DNA form, the CDR3 reads TGTGCCAGCAGCTTGGGAGACATGCCCTACAATGAGCAGTTCTTC. Amino acid sequence: CASSLGDMPYNEQFF. The chain employs TRBV5-6 and TRBJ2-1; D unresolved. V was pared by 0 bases and J by 2 bases, with 9 bases between. This CDR3 is 15 amino acids long. Germline assignment: CDR1 SGHDT and CDR2 YYEEEE.